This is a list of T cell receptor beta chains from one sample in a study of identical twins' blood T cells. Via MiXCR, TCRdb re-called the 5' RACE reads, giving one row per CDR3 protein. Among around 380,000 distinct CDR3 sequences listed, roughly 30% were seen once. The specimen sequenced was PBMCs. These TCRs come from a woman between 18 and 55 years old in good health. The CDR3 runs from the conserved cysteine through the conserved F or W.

CDR3: CASSQTYWENEQFF
V: TRBV14
J: TRBJ2-1

CDR3: CASSQAGQGAPFNEKLFF
V: TRBV4-1
J: TRBJ1-4

CDR3: CASSPGHRDEKLFF
V: TRBV3-1
J: TRBJ1-4

CDR3: CASSTYRGYEAFF
V: TRBV6-6
J: TRBJ1-1

CDR3: CASRGQSDTQYF
V: TRBV6-2/TRBV6-3
J: TRBJ2-3

CDR3: CASSSPGLLSYEQYF
V: TRBV6-5
J: TRBJ2-7

CDR3: CATGLADEQFF
V: TRBV2
J: TRBJ2-1

CDR3: CASSRGGPNEKLFF
V: TRBV18
J: TRBJ1-4

CDR3: CASSSGTGPSRPFF
V: TRBV7-2
J: TRBJ1-1

CDR3: CASRTETGVTEAFF
V: TRBV5-1
J: TRBJ1-1

CDR3: CASSKGLYGGGYTF
V: TRBV6-5
J: TRBJ1-2

CDR3: CASSQDSGAGRIGYTF
V: TRBV4-3
J: TRBJ1-2

CDR3: CASSQVRAGRTEAFF
V: TRBV4-3
J: TRBJ1-1

CDR3: CASSLELAGADTQYF
V: TRBV5-1
J: TRBJ2-3